This entry concerns a single TCR beta chain. Germline V gives CDR1 ENHRY, CDR2 SYGVKD. The ends lost 3 bases at V and 3 bases at J; junction bases unmatched: 6. This CDR3 has 16 amino acids. Clinical histories supplied by participants themselves formed the basis of cohort assignment. The data stem from a study of blood T cell repertoires in COVID-19. Study-wide context: Cohort 3 recovery required two negative PCRs, clearance, or symptom resolution. T cells, B-cell-depleted T cells, or PBMCs provided the cDNA or gDNA that served as material.

Sequencing was performed with immunoSEQ multiplex PCR; in TCRdb, only in-frame clones are kept and a portion is missing. The table lists hundreds of thousands of clones, 70% to 90% of them singletons. The receptor was derived from a man between 40 and 49 years old in a cohort exposed to, infected with or recovered from COVID-19 (not recorded which). The V gene is TRBV10-3, the J gene TRBJ2-4, with 9 bases matching TRBD1. The sample comprised PBMCs or T cells enriched from blood (not recorded which). CDR3 in DNA: TGTGCCATCAGTGACCCGGGACAGGGAAACAAAAACATTCAGTACTTC. Its translation: CAISDPGQGNKNIQYF.